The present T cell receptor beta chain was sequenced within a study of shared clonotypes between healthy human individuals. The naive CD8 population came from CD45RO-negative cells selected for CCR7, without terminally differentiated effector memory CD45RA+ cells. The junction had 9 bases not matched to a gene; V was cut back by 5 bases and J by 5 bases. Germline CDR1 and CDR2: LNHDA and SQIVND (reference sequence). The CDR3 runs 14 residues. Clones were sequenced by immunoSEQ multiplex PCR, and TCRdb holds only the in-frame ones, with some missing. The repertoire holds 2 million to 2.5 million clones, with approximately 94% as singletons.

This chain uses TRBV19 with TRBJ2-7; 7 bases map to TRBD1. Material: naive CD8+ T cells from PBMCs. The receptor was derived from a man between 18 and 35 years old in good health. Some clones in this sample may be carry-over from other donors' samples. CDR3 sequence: CASSPTGTVHEQYF. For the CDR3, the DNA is TGTGCCAGTAGTCCAACGGGGACAGTCCACGAGCAGTACTTC. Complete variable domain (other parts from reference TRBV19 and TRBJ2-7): DGGITQSPKYLFRKEGQNVTLSCEQNLNHDAMYWYRQDPGQGLRLIYYSQIVNDFQKGDIAEGYSVSREKKESFPLTVTSAQKNPTAFYLCASSPTGTVHEQYFGPGTRLTVT.